Each of the 14 T cell receptor beta chains below was sequenced from the same sample in a study of neurological immune-mediated disorders. TCRdb re-derived calls from the 5' RACE reads in MiXCR, one entry per CDR3 protein. Of about 66,000 distinct CDR3 sequences listed, about 3.4% are singletons. The sequencing sample was made of PBMCs. The receptor set was obtained from a man in his forties with multiple sclerosis.

This clonotype was picked up many times. The J gene is TRBJ2-5, the V gene TRBV9; no reliable D call. The CDR3 sequence is 12 residues long. V gave up 0 bases and J gave up 3 bases, with 3 bases separating them. Germline CDR1 SGDLS, CDR2 YYNGEE. DNA for the CDR3: TGTGCCAGCAGCGTAGCTGAAGAGACCCAGTACTTC. Protein sequence: CASSVAEETQYF.

This clonotype was recorded at least ten times. The rearrangement uses TRBV5-1 and TRBJ1-4; 7 nucleotides align to TRBD1. The CDR3 sequence is 16 residues long. Per the germline V gene, CDR1 is SGHRS and CDR2 is YFSETQ. Losses at the gene ends were 7 bases for V and 3 bases for J; bases not matched to a gene: 12. Here the CDR3 reads CASADMTGPPNEKLFF. The CDR3 coding sequence is TGCGCCAGCGCGGATATGACAGGGCCCCCTAATGAAAAACTGTTTTTT.

This clonotype was detected ten times or more. The V call is TRBV20-1, the J call TRBJ2-7; TRBD1 matches at 8 bases. CDR1 and CDR2 from the germline V gene are DFQATT and SNEGSKA (reference sequence). Trimming cost V 4 bases and J 5 bases; bases outside gene matches: 4. The CDR3 loop spans 12 amino acids. CDR3: CSATGQAHEQYF. The CDR3 DNA reads as TGCAGTGCTACGGGACAGGCCCACGAGCAGTACTTC.

This clonotype appeared many times. The chain couples TRBV20-1 to TRBJ2-1; 10 bases agree with TRBD2. Looked up from germline, CDR1 is DFQATT and CDR2 is SNEGSKA (reference sequence). The CDR3 contains 14 residues. Unmatched junction bases numbered 9, after V lost 4 bases and J lost 9 bases. CDR3 residues: CSATAGGPLGEQFF. CDR3 coding DNA: TGCAGTGCTACAGCGGGAGGGCCTCTGGGTGAGCAGTTCTTC.

This clonotype was picked up many times. V usage is TRBV5-1 and J usage is TRBJ2-2; 8 bases match TRBD1. V lost 1 base and J lost 3; bases outside the gene matches: 5. CDR1 and CDR2 from the germline V gene are SGHRS and YFSETQ. The length of the CDR3 is 16 residues. The CDR3, as DNA: TGCGCCAGCAGCTTGACGACAGGGGCCCACACCGGGGAGCTGTTTTTT. It specifies CASSLTTGAHTGELFF.

This clonotype appeared a few times. Sequence at one end of the junction differs from germline and may be a read error. V and J are TRBV30 and TRBJ2-4; D may correspond to TRBD1 or TRBD2 (5 bases each). This CDR3 comprises 11 residues. CDR1 and CDR2 (germline): GTSNPN, SVGIG (reference sequence). The CDR3 loop reads CDWSNGGFQYF. CDR3 nucleotides: TGTGACTGGAGTAATGGGGGATTTCAGTACTTC.

In this sample, this clonotype turned up many times. This chain joins TRBV7-9 and TRBJ1-3; D is possibly TRBD1 (5 bases). The germline V gene has CDR1 SEHNR and CDR2 FQNEAQ (reference sequence). With 5 bases removed from V and 4 bases from J, the gap between germline ends came to 12 bases. This CDR3 comprises 14 residues. CDR3 nucleotide sequence: TGTGCCAGCAGCCCTACAGGAGCCGGAAACACCATATATTTT. Translating gives CASSPTGAGNTIYF.

This clonotype occurred many times. V and J are TRBV3-1 and TRBJ2-7; D perhaps matches TRBD2 (6 bases). Trimming shortened V by 0 bases and J by 4 bases, and 13 bases separated the two germline ends. The CDR3 spans 15 residues. Germline V gene sequence: CDR1 LGHDT, CDR2 YNNKEL (reference sequence). CDR3 amino acids: CASSQEPGTSYEQYF. CDR3 in DNA: TGTGCCAGCAGCCAAGAGCCCGGGACTTCTTACGAGCAGTACTTC.

This clonotype showed up many times. The CDR3 region is CASSLAQDGGYTF. CDR3 sequence (DNA): TGTGCCAGCAGCTTAGCGCAGGACGGGGGCTACACCTTC. The J gene is TRBJ1-2, the V gene TRBV7-2; no reliable D call. The CDR3 contains 13 residues. Per the germline V gene, CDR1 is SGHTA and CDR2 is FQGNSA. Trimming shortened V by 0 bases and J by 8 bases, and 10 bases separated the two germline ends.

This clonotype was seen at least ten times. V and J are TRBV7-2 and TRBJ2-7; D is perhaps TRBD1 or TRBD2 (5 bases each). There are 15 residues in the CDR3. CDR1 is SGHTA and CDR2 is FQGNSA in the germline V gene. V was trimmed by 5 bases and J by 1 base, leaving 15 bases between them. CDR3 region: CASSPSVWGSYEQYF. The CDR3 nucleotides are TGTGCCAGCAGCCCGAGCGTCTGGGGGTCCTACGAGCAGTACTTC.

This clonotype was counted at least ten times. The chain uses TRBV15 and TRBJ2-7, with 8 bases aligning to TRBD2. The J segment lost 3 bases and the V segment lost 9 bases, leaving 4 bases of the junction unmatched. The V gene's germline CDR1 is LNHNV and CDR2 YYDKDF (reference sequence). The CDR3 totals 12 residues. CDR3 DNA: TGTGCCACGTTAGCGGGAAACTACGAGCAGTACTTC. This gives the protein CATLAGNYEQYF.

This clonotype was counted ten times or more. The CDR3 region is CASSFSGGSEQFF. CDR3 bases: TGCGCCAGCAGCTTTAGTGGGGGCAGTGAGCAGTTCTTC. The chain is built from TRBV5-1 and TRBJ2-1; D is perhaps TRBD1 (6 bases). The CDR3 contains 13 residues. V lost 2 bases and J lost 9, with 12 bases in between. Germline CDR1 reads SGHRS; CDR2 reads YFSETQ.

This clonotype was counted at least ten times. J is TRBJ1-2 and V is TRBV12-3 or TRBV12-4, with 8 bases identical to TRBD1. With V trimmed by 3 bases and J by 4 bases, 4 bases remained unmatched. The CDR3 totals 14 residues. The CDR3: CASSFQGAGYGYTF. The CDR3 DNA reads TGTGCCAGCAGTTTCCAGGGGGCAGGCTATGGCTACACCTTC.

This clonotype was seen ten or more times. The genes are TRBV7-3 and TRBJ2-5, with D possibly called TRBD1 or TRBD2 (5 bases each). The CDR3 consists of 13 residues. V was clipped by 0 bases and J by 5 bases, with 7 bases between them. Germline CDR1 reads SGHTA; CDR2 reads FQGTGA. The CDR3 DNA follows: TGTGCCAGCAGCTTAACAGGGACGGAGACCCAGTACTTC. Translation gives CASSLTGTETQYF.